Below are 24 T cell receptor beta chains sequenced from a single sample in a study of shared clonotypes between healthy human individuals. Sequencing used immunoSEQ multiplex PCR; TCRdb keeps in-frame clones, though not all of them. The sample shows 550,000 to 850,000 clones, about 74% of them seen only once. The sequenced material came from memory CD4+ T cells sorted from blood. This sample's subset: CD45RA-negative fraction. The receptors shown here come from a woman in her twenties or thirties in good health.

The DNA of the CDR3 is TGTGCCTGGACCACGGGGCGCTACGAGCAGTACTTC. Protein sequence: CAWTTGRYEQYF. The chain carries TRBV30 and TRBJ2-7, with D perhaps given as TRBD1 or TRBD2 (5 bases each). The length of the CDR3 is 12 residues. V was clipped by 4 bases and J by 3 bases, with 10 bases between them. In germline, CDR1 is GTSNPN, CDR2 SVGIG (reference sequence).

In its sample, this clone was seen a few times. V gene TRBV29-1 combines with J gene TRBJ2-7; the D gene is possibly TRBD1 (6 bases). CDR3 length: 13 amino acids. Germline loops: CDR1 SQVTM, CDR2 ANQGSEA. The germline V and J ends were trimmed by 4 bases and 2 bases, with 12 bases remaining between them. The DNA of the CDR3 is TGCAGCGTTGCTGGACAGAAGACCTACGAGCAGTACTTC. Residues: CSVAGQKTYEQYF.

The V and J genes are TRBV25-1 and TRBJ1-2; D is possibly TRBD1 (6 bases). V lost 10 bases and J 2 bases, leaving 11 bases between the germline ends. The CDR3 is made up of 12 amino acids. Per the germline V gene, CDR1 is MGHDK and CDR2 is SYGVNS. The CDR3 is CATKTGNYGYTF. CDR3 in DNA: TGTGCCACCAAGACAGGCAACTATGGCTACACCTTC.

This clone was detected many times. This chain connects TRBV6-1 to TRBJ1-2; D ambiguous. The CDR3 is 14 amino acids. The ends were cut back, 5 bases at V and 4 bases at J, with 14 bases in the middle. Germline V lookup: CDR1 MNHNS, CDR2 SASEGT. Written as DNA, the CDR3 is TGTGCCAGCAGTACCGGGTTGACCCGCTATGGCTACACCTTC. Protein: CASSTGLTRYGYTF.

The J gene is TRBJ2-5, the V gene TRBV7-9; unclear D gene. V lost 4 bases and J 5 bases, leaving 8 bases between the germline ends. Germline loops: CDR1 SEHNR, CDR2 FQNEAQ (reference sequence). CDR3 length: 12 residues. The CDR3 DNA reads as TGTGCCAGCAGCTCCGGGTGGGAGACCCAGTACTTC. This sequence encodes CASSSGWETQYF. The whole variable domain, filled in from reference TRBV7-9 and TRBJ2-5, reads DTGVSQNPRHKITKRGQNVTFRCDPISEHNRLYWYRQTLGQGPEFLTYFQNEAQLEKSRLLSDRFSAERPKGSFSTLEIQRTEQGDSAMYLCASSSGWETQYFGPGTRLLVL.

CDR3 sequence: CASSFTPSGHNYGYTF. The CDR3 bases are TGTGCCAGCAGTTTTACCCCCTCGGGACATAACTATGGCTACACCTTC. The chain uses TRBV27 and TRBJ1-2, with D possibly being TRBD1 (6 bases). V gave up 3 bases and J gave up 1 base, with 15 bases separating them. The CDR3 is 16 amino acids. CDR1 and CDR2 from the germline V gene are MNHEY and SMNVEV (reference sequence).

CDR3 amino acids: CASSLSRTGSPNEKLFF. For the CDR3, the DNA is TGTGCCAGCAGCTTATCCCGAACCGGGAGCCCGAATGAAAAACTGTTTTTT. The chain employs TRBV7-9 and TRBJ1-4; D ambiguous. The CDR3 loop spans 17 amino acids. V was pared by 2 bases and J by 5 bases, with 18 bases between. Germline V gene sequence: CDR1 SEHNR, CDR2 FQNEAQ (reference sequence).

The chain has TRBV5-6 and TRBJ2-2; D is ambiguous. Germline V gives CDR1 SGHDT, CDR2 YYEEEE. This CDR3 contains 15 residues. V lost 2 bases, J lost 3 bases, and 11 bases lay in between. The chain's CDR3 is CASSFGLYDTGELFF. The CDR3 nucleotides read TGTGCCAGCAGCTTTGGCCTTTACGACACCGGGGAGCTGTTTTTT.

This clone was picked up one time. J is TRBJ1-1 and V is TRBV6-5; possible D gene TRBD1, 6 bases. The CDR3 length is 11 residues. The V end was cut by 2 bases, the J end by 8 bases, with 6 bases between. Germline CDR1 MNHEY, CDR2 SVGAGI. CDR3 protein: CASSYQGEAFF. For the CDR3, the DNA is TGTGCCAGCAGTTACCAGGGGGAAGCTTTCTTT.

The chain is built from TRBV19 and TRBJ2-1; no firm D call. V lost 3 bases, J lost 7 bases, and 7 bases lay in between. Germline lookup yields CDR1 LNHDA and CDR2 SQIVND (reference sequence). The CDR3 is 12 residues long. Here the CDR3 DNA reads TGTGCCAGTAGTATCCGGTCGAATGAGCAGTTCTTC. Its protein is CASSIRSNEQFF.

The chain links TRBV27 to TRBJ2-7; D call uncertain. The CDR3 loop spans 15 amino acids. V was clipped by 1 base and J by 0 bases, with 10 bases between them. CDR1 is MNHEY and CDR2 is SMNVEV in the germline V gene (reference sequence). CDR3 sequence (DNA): TGTGCCAGCAGTTTATTATCTCGGAACTCCTACGAGCAGTACTTC. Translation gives CASSLLSRNSYEQYF.

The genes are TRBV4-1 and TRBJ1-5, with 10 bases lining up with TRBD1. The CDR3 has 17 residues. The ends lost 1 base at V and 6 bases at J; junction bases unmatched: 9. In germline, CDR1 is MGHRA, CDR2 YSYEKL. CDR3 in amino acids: CASSQGTGTGAGQPQHF. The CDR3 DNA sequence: TGCGCCAGCAGCCAAGGAACCGGGACAGGGGCCGGTCAGCCCCAGCATTTT.

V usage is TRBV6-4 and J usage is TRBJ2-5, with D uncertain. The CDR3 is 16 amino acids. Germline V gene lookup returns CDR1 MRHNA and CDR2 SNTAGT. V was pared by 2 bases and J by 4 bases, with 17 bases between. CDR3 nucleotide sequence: TGTGCCAGCAGTGACGGCAGCTGGAGATCGGGAGAGACCCAGTACTTC. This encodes CASSDGSWRSGETQYF.

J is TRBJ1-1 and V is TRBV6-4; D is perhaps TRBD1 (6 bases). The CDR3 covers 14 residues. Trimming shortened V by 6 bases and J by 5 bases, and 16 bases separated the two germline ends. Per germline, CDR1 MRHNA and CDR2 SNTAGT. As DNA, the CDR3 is TGTGCCAGCAGGCATACAGGGAAGGGGACTGAAGCTTTCTTT. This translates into CASRHTGKGTEAFF.

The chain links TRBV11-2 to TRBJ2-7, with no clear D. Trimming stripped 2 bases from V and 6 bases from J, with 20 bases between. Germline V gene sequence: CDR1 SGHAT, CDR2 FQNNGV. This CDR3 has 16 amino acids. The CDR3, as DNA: TGTGCCAGCAGCTTAATAAATTCCGTGGGTAAGGGCGAGCAGTACTTC. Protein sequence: CASSLINSVGKGEQYF.

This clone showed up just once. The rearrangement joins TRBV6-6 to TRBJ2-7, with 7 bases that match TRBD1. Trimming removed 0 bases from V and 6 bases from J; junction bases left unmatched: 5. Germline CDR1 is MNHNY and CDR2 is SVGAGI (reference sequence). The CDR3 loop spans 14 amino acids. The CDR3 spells CASSYSRAGGEQYF. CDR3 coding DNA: TGTGCCAGCAGTTACTCGCGAGCAGGGGGCGAGCAGTACTTC.

The CDR3 DNA sequence: TGTGCCAGCAGCAACCGGAGGGTAGCGAACACTGAAGCTTTCTTT. This sequence encodes CASSNRRVANTEAFF. The rearrangement joins TRBV7-8 to TRBJ1-1; D is undetermined. The V end was cut by 5 bases, the J end by 1 base, with 14 bases between. Germline CDR1 SGHVS, CDR2 FQNEAQ. The CDR3 is 15 residues long.

The CDR3 is CASRDTAGGNTIYF. For the CDR3, the DNA is TGCGCCAGCAGGGACACCGCTGGAGGAAACACCATATATTTT. This chain links TRBV5-1 with TRBJ1-3; possible D gene TRBD1, 5 bases. Germline V gives CDR1 SGHRS, CDR2 YFSETQ. The V end lost 5 bases, the J end lost 4 bases, and 13 bases lay between the germline ends. This CDR3 is built from 14 residues.

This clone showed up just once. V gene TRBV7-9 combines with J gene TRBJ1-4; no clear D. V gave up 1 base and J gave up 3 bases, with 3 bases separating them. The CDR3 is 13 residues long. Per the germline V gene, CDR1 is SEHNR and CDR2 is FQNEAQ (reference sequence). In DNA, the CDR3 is TGTGCCAGCAGCTTAGGGGCTAATGAAAAACTGTTTTTT. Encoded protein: CASSLGANEKLFF. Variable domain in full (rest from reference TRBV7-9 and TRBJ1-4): DTGVSQNPRHKITKRGQNVTFRCDPISEHNRLYWYRQTLGQGPEFLTYFQNEAQLEKSRLLSDRFSAERPKGSFSTLEIQRTEQGDSAMYLCASSLGANEKLFFGSGTQLSVL.

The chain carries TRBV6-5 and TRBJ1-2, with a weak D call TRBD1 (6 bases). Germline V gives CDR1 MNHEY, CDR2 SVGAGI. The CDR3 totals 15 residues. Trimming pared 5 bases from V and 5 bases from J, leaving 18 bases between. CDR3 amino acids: CASSRATGHDYGYTF. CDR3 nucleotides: TGTGCCAGCAGTCGAGCGACAGGACATGATTATGGCTACACCTTC.

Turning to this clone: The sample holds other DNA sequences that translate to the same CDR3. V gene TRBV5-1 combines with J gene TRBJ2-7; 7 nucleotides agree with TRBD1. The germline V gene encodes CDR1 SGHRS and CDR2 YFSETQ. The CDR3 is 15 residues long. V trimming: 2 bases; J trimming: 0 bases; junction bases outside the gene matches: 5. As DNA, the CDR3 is TGCGCCAGCAGCTTCGGTGACAGGGACTCCTACGAGCAGTACTTC. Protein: CASSFGDRDSYEQYF.

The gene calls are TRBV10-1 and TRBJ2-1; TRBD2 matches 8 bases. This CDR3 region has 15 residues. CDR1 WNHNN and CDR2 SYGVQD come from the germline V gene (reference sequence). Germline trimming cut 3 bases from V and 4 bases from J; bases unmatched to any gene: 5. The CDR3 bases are TGCGCCAGCAGTGACGGGGTAGCGGGATACAATGAGCAGTTCTTC. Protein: CASSDGVAGYNEQFF.

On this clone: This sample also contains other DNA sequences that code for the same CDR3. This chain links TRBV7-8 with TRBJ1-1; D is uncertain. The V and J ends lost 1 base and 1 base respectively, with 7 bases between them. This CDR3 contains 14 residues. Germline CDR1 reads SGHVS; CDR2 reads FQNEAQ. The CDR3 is CASSLVSGNTEAFF. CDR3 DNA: TGTGCCAGCAGCTTAGTATCCGGGAACACTGAAGCTTTCTTT.

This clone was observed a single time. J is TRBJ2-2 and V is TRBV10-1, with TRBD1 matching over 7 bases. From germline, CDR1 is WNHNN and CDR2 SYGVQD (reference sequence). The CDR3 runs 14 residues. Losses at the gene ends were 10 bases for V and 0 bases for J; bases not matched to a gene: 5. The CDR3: CATRQGPNTGELFF. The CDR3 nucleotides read TGCGCCACTCGACAGGGTCCGAACACCGGGGAGCTGTTTTTT.